Below, 14 T cell receptor beta chains from the same sample are listed, as sequenced in a study of Ad26.COV2.S vaccination and SARS-CoV-2 variants. The assay was immunoSEQ multiplex PCR, and TCRdb's table has in-frame clones only and misses some. Found here are 300,000 to 350,000 clones, about 87% of them singletons; the top ten hold 6.4%. Treatment described: 15 to 20 received Ad26.COV2.S at low or high dose, single or two shots; 5 received placebo; per-sample allocation not given. Sampling was performed 63 days after the first vaccine or placebo injection. The sample was peripheral blood, taken in a trial of Ad26.COV2.S vaccine versus placebo. Receptors were obtained from a person between 18 and 65 years old who received the Ad26.COV2.S COVID-19 vaccine or a placebo.

V and J are TRBV18 and TRBJ1-1; 9 nucleotides line up with TRBD1. Germline CDR1 is KGHSH and CDR2 is LQKENI. The CDR3 consists of 16 residues. J lost 1 base, V lost 0 bases, and 3 bases had no gene match. CDR3 bases: TGTGCCAGCTCACCACCGACAGGGGGACGGAACACTGAAGCTTTCTTT. Its translation: CASSPPTGGRNTEAFF.

DNA for the CDR3: TGTGCCAGCAGCCCAGCAGTGAGCTCCTACAATGAGCAGTTCTTC. It codes for CASSPAVSSYNEQFF. The chain couples TRBV5-6 to TRBJ2-1; D unclear. The CDR3 contains 15 residues. Germline-derived CDR1 and CDR2 are SGHDT and YYEEEE. V lost 4 bases to trimming and J lost 0 bases, with 11 bases between them. The variable domain in full, with the rest retrieved from reference TRBV5-6 and TRBJ2-1, is DAGVTQSPTHLIKTRGQQVTLRCSPKSGHDTVSWYQQALGQGPQFIFQYYEEEERQRGNFPDRFSGHQFPNYSSELNVNALLLGDSALYLCASSPAVSSYNEQFFGPGTRLTVL.

DNA of the CDR3: TGTGCCAGCGGGAGGGGCCCAGGTATTGGAAAACTGTTTTTT. Protein product: CASGRGPGIGKLFF. This chain uses TRBV9 with TRBJ1-4; TRBD1 might be the D (5 bases). This CDR3 region has 14 residues. Trimming took 7 bases from V and 10 from J, leaving 20 bases between them. Germline loops: CDR1 SGDLS, CDR2 YYNGEE.

V gene TRBV10-3 combines with J gene TRBJ1-6; TRBD1 is a possible D gene (5 bases). V lost 0 bases and J lost 10, with 7 bases in between. The CDR3 loop spans 13 amino acids. Germline V lookup: CDR1 ENHRY, CDR2 SYGVKD. CDR3 sequence reads: CAISESRQSPLHF. CDR3 bases: TGTGCCATCAGTGAGTCGAGACAGTCACCCCTCCACTTT.

The chain carries TRBV11-2 and TRBJ1-1, with no clear D. CDR1 is SGHAT and CDR2 is FQNNGV in the germline V gene. Trimming stripped 5 bases from V and 1 base from J, with 14 bases between. This CDR3 has 15 residues. CDR3 in amino acids: CASSRTYGENTEAFF. Written as DNA, the CDR3 is TGTGCCAGCAGCCGGACGTATGGGGAGAACACTGAAGCTTTCTTT.

This chain uses TRBV28 with TRBJ2-5; the D is unclear. The CDR3 loop spans 12 amino acids. The V gene's germline CDR1 is MDHEN and CDR2 SYDVKM. The V end was cut by 2 bases, the J end by 5 bases, with 6 bases between. The CDR3 sequence is CASSLIRETQYF. CDR3 bases: TGTGCCAGCAGTTTAATTCGGGAGACCCAGTACTTC.

The chain recombines TRBV7-2 with TRBJ1-4; D is uncertain. The V end was cut by 2 bases, the J end by 3 bases, with 10 bases between. The germline V gene has CDR1 SGHTA and CDR2 FQGNSA. The CDR3 has 15 amino acids. The CDR3 protein is CASSLSPGSNEKLFF. The CDR3 nucleotides are TGTGCCAGCAGCTTATCGCCGGGGTCTAATGAAAAACTGTTTTTT.

The chain employs TRBV7-3 and TRBJ2-5; no definite D call. This CDR3 has 14 amino acids. CDR1 SGHTA and CDR2 FQGTGA come from the germline V gene. The V end lost 5 bases, the J end lost 1 base, and 11 bases lay between the germline ends. The CDR3 DNA reads as TGTGCCAGCAGCCCCATTAGGGTCCAAGAGACCCAGTACTTC. Translation gives CASSPIRVQETQYF.

The chain employs TRBV19 and TRBJ1-3; D gene ambiguous. V lost 2 bases and J 5 bases, leaving 10 bases between the germline ends. This CDR3 region has 14 residues. The germline gives CDR1 LNHDA, CDR2 SQIVND (reference sequence). The CDR3 sequence: CASSIPAARNTIYF. The CDR3, as DNA: TGTGCCAGTAGTATACCGGCAGCCCGAAACACCATATATTTT.

The chain couples TRBV18 to TRBJ2-5; maybe TRBD2 (5 bases). Trimming shortened V by 1 base and J by 1 base, and 7 bases separated the two germline ends. Per germline, CDR1 KGHSH and CDR2 LQKENI. The CDR3 spans 14 residues. DNA of the CDR3: TGTGCCAGCTCACCACAGGACTTCCAAGAGACCCAGTACTTC. Encoded protein: CASSPQDFQETQYF.

The chain couples TRBV9 to TRBJ1-1; D call uncertain. Between the trimmed V and J ends, which lost 0 bases and 4 bases, there was a span of 13 bases. The CDR3 runs 15 residues. CDR1 is SGDLS and CDR2 is YYNGEE in the germline V gene. Here the CDR3 reads CASSVEGVFSTEAFF. DNA of the CDR3: TGTGCCAGCAGCGTAGAGGGTGTCTTTTCCACTGAAGCTTTCTTT.

This clone has just one count. The J gene is TRBJ2-1, the V gene TRBV3-1 (or the pseudogene TRBV3-2); 11 nucleotides agree with TRBD2. With V trimmed by 8 bases and J by 8 bases, 11 bases remained unmatched. CDR3 size: 15 residues. Germline lookup yields CDR1 LGHDT and CDR2 YNNKEL (reference sequence). The chain's CDR3 is CASAGLAGLGDEQFF. CDR3 DNA sequence: TGTGCCAGCGCTGGACTAGCGGGTTTGGGGGATGAGCAGTTCTTC.

As DNA, the CDR3 is TGTGCCAGCGCCCCAATAAGACCCCAAGAGACCCAGTACTTC. It is translated as CASAPIRPQETQYF. V is TRBV7-6 and J is TRBJ2-5; D unresolved. Germline V CDR1 and CDR2: SGHVS, FNYEAQ. This CDR3 has 14 amino acids. V lost 8 bases and J 1 base, leaving 14 bases between the germline ends.

This clone was picked up one time. The chain couples TRBV7-9 to TRBJ2-1; TRBD2 aligns across 10 bases. The V and J ends lost 3 bases and 5 bases, in that order; junction bases with no gene match: 1. Germline lookup yields CDR1 SEHNR and CDR2 FQNEAQ (reference sequence). The CDR3 runs 14 residues. CDR3 sequence reads: CASSFGLADNEQFF. The CDR3 nucleotides are TGTGCCAGCAGCTTCGGACTAGCGGACAATGAGCAGTTCTTC.